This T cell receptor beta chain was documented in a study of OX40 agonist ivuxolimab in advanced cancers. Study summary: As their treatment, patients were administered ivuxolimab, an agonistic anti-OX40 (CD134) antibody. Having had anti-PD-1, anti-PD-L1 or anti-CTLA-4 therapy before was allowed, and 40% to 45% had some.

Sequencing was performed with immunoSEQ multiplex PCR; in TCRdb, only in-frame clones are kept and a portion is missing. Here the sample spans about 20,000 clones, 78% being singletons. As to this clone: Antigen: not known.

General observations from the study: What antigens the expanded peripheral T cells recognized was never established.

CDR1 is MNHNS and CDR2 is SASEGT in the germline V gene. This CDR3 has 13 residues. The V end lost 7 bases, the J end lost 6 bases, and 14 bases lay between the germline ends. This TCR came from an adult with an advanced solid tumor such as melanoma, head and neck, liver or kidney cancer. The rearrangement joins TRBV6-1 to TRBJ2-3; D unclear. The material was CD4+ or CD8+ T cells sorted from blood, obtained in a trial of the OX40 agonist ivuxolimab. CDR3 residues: CASTPFFGDTQYF. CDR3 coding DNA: TGTGCCAGCACCCCCTTCTTCGGCGATACGCAGTATTTT.